These 22 T cell receptor beta chains were sequenced from one sample in a study of blood T cell repertoires in COVID-19. Generated by immunoSEQ multiplex PCR, the TCRdb table keeps only in-frame clones and is missing some. The table records around 140,000 clones, roughly 80% of them present only once. Sequenced sample: peripheral blood. The source of these receptors is a man aged 70 or older who had recovered from COVID-19.

The table lists this clone with a count of one. The V call is TRBV7-9, the J call TRBJ1-5; D is undetermined. The CDR3 has 12 residues. Trimming took 2 bases from V and 5 from J, leaving 4 bases between them. Germline V CDR1 and CDR2: SEHNR, FQNEAQ (reference sequence). The CDR3 region has the DNA TGTGCCAGCAGCTTATATGATCAGCCCCAGCATTTT. This sequence encodes CASSLYDQPQHF. The entire variable domain, with the rest obtained from reference TRBV7-9 and TRBJ1-5, is as follows: DTGVSQNPRHKITKRGQNVTFRCDPISEHNRLYWYRQTLGQGPEFLTYFQNEAQLEKSRLLSDRFSAERPKGSFSTLEIQRTEQGDSAMYLCASSLYDQPQHFGDGTRLSIL.

V gene TRBV7-2 combines with J gene TRBJ1-2; 7 positions match TRBD1. V lost 8 bases, J lost 5 bases, and 17 bases stayed unmatched. Per germline, CDR1 SGHTA and CDR2 FQGNSA. This CDR3 has 16 amino acids. The DNA for the CDR3 is TGTGCCAGCGGAAGAAACATCGGGACAGCCTGGTATGGCTACACCTTC. Its protein product is CASGRNIGTAWYGYTF.

As to this clone: At one end, the junction sequence differs from germline, possibly due to a read error. V gene TRBV7-8 combines with J gene TRBJ2-5, with a weak D call TRBD2 (6 bases). The germline V gene encodes CDR1 SGHVS and CDR2 FQNEAQ. The CDR3 loop spans 15 amino acids. The CDR3 here is CASRKSGYSQETQYF. CDR3 sequence (DNA): TGTGCCAGCAGAAAAAGCGGGTATAGCCAAGAAACCCAGTACTTC.

V gene TRBV15 combines with J gene TRBJ2-4; 9 bases are shared with TRBD2. Unmatched junction bases numbered 4, after V lost 4 bases and J lost 0 bases. CDR1 LNHNV and CDR2 YYDKDF come from the germline V gene (reference sequence). The CDR3 has 16 amino acids. This CDR3 reads CATSTSGKTAKNIQYF. The CDR3 region has the DNA TGTGCCACCAGCACTAGCGGGAAGACAGCCAAAAACATTCAGTACTTC.

This clone has a single count. The chain carries TRBV5-6 and TRBJ2-5; the match to TRBD2 covers 10 bases. The CDR3 contains 13 residues. The germline V gene has CDR1 SGHDT and CDR2 YYEEEE. Unmatched junction bases numbered 1, after V lost 3 bases and J lost 5 bases. The CDR3 bases are TGTGCCAGCAGCTGGGGACTAGCGGAGACCCAGTACTTC. It yields the protein CASSWGLAETQYF.

This chain links TRBV3-1 (or the pseudogene TRBV3-2) with TRBJ2-2; D not resolved. The CDR3 runs 12 residues. Trimming left V 4 bases short and J 7 bases short, with 7 bases between. Looked up from germline, CDR1 is LGHDT and CDR2 is YNNKEL (reference sequence). CDR3 region: CASSPLGGELFF. The CDR3 nucleotides read TGTGCCAGCAGCCCCCTCGGCGGGGAGCTGTTTTTT.

V usage is TRBV5-1 and J usage is TRBJ2-5; D unclear. Germline V lookup: CDR1 SGHRS, CDR2 YFSETQ. Trimming cost V 0 bases and J 4 bases, with 4 bases left between them. The CDR3 loop spans 12 amino acids. CDR3 sequence: CASSLASETQYF. CDR3 sequence (DNA): TGCGCCAGCAGCTTGGCCTCAGAGACCCAGTACTTC.

The chain recombines TRBV7-9 with TRBJ1-1; 7 nucleotides line up with TRBD1. Per germline, CDR1 SEHNR and CDR2 FQNEAQ (reference sequence). V dropped 2 bases and J dropped 8; count of bases not matched to a gene: 5. The CDR3 spans 13 residues. As DNA, the CDR3 is TGTGCCAGCAGCTTAAAGGGACAGAAGGAAGCTTTCTTT. Translated, it gives CASSLKGQKEAFF.

This clone was seen once. This chain links TRBV19 with TRBJ2-7; a weak D match, TRBD1 (5 bases). The germline CDR1 and CDR2 sequences are LNHDA and SQIVND (reference sequence). The CDR3 is made up of 14 amino acids. The V gene lost 3 bases and the J gene lost 2 bases, with 11 bases spanning the gap. The CDR3 spells CASSIRVPPYEQYF. The CDR3 DNA reads as TGTGCCAGTAGTATCAGGGTTCCACCCTACGAGCAGTACTTC.

The chain has TRBV3-1 (or the pseudogene TRBV3-2) and TRBJ2-7; 9 bases line up with TRBD1. Germline V CDR1 and CDR2: LGHDT, YNNKEL (reference sequence). This CDR3 spans 14 amino acids. The V gene end was trimmed by 3 bases and the J gene end by 3 bases; junction bases not matched to a gene: 3. The DNA for the CDR3 is TGTGCCAGCAGCCAGCCGGGACAGGGCTACGAGCAGTACTTC. It translates to CASSQPGQGYEQYF.

This clone was picked up one time. The V gene is TRBV27, the J gene TRBJ2-7, with 10 bases lining up with TRBD2. Germline V gene lookup returns CDR1 MNHEY and CDR2 SMNVEV (reference sequence). The CDR3 loop spans 16 amino acids. V shed 5 bases and J 3 bases; nucleotides not matched to a gene: 10. The CDR3 nucleotides are TGTGCCAGCAGTACTTCCGGGACTAGCGTAATCTACGAGCAGTACTTC. Translating it yields CASSTSGTSVIYEQYF.

The V gene is TRBV5-1, the J gene TRBJ1-4, with 8 bases lining up with TRBD1. CDR1 is SGHRS, CDR2 YFSETQ, per germline. V shed 4 bases and J 4 bases; nucleotides not matched to a gene: 9. The CDR3 sequence is 16 residues long. The CDR3 DNA is TGCGCCAGCAGCCGTACAGGGGGAAACATTAATGAAAAACTGTTTTTT. This encodes CASSRTGGNINEKLFF. The variable domain in full, with the rest retrieved from reference TRBV5-1 and TRBJ1-4, is KAGVTQTPRYLIKTRGQQVTLSCSPISGHRSVSWYQQTPGQGLQFLFEYFSETQRNKGNFPGRFSGRQFSNSRSEMNVSTLELGDSALYLCASSRTGGNINEKLFFGSGTQLSVL.

The chain has TRBV10-2 and TRBJ1-6, with 8 nucleotides matching TRBD1. This CDR3 has 15 amino acids. V was clipped by 2 bases and J by 9 bases; unmatched bases: 6. The germline V gene has CDR1 WSHSY and CDR2 SAAADI. CDR3 nucleotide sequence: TGCGCCAGCAGTGAGCAGGGGGCGAAGGTTTCACCCCTCCACTTT. It translates to CASSEQGAKVSPLHF.

The CDR3 sequence is CATSNRGLAGVKQETQYF. The CDR3, as DNA: TGTGCCACCAGCAACCGAGGTCTAGCGGGAGTTAAACAAGAGACCCAGTACTTC. The rearrangement joins TRBV15 to TRBJ2-5, with 10 bases lining up with TRBD2. With 4 bases clipped from V and 2 bases from J, the junction kept 13 bases outside the gene matches. The CDR3 sequence is 18 residues long. Germline loops: CDR1 LNHNV, CDR2 YYDKDF (reference sequence).

The CDR3 sequence: CASRKQGEGTEAFF. The CDR3 bases are TGTGCCAGCAGAAAACAGGGAGAGGGCACTGAAGCTTTCTTT. V is TRBV4-2 and J is TRBJ1-1, with D possibly being TRBD1 (6 bases). V was cut by 6 bases and J by 4 bases, with 15 bases left in between. The CDR3 length is 14 residues. Germline V gene data show CDR1 as LGHNA and CDR2 as YNFKEQ.

In DNA form, the CDR3 reads TGTGCCAGCAGCGCCCAAGCGGGAGTGATCTACGAGCAGTACTTC. It translates to CASSAQAGVIYEQYF. V gene TRBV9 combines with J gene TRBJ2-7, with 8 bases that match TRBD2. Germline CDR1 and CDR2: SGDLS and YYNGEE. Unmatched junction bases numbered 8, after V lost 3 bases and J lost 3 bases. The CDR3 runs to 15 residues. The full variable domain, in which reference TRBV9 and TRBJ2-7 provide the parts outside the CDR3, is DSGVTQTPKHLITATGQRVTLRCSPRSGDLSVYWYQQSLDQGLQFLIQYYNGEERAKGNILERFSAQQFPDLHSELNLSSLELGDSALYFCASSAQAGVIYEQYFGPGTRLTVT.

This rearrangement joins TRBV6-5 to TRBJ2-1; D gene ambiguous. This CDR3 contains 13 residues. V dropped 0 bases and J dropped 7 bases, with 7 bases sitting between them. The germline V gene encodes CDR1 MNHEY and CDR2 SVGAGI. The CDR3 loop reads CASSYSFVNEQFF. CDR3 in DNA: TGTGCCAGCAGTTACTCCTTCGTAAATGAGCAGTTCTTC.

V usage is TRBV7-9 and J usage is TRBJ1-1, with D maybe TRBD1 (5 bases). The V gene's germline CDR1 is SEHNR and CDR2 FQNEAQ (reference sequence). Trimming stripped 1 base from V and 5 bases from J, with 14 bases between. CDR3 size: 15 residues. The CDR3 DNA reads as TGTGCCAGCAGCTTAGGGTCGCAGGGAGGTACTGAAGCTTTCTTT. It translates to CASSLGSQGGTEAFF. Based on the CDR3 plus reference TRBV7-9 and TRBJ1-1, the full variable domain is DTGVSQNPRHKITKRGQNVTFRCDPISEHNRLYWYRQTLGQGPEFLTYFQNEAQLEKSRLLSDRFSAERPKGSFSTLEIQRTEQGDSAMYLCASSLGSQGGTEAFFGQGTRLTVV.

The chain combines TRBV4-3 with TRBJ2-7; a weak D match, TRBD2 (6 bases). In germline, CDR1 is LGHNA, CDR2 YSLEER. V was shortened by 5 bases and J by 2 bases, with 16 bases between the two germline ends. This CDR3 has 15 amino acids. CDR3 sequence: CASSARTGAPYEQYF. As DNA, the CDR3 is TGCGCCAGCAGCGCCCGGACGGGAGCCCCCTACGAGCAGTACTTC.

This sequence joins TRBV7-2 and TRBJ2-1, with D perhaps matching TRBD2 (6 bases). The CDR3 extends over 15 amino acids. Germline V gene data show CDR1 as SGHTA and CDR2 as FQGNSA. Trimming left V 3 bases short and J 5 bases short, with 14 bases between. The CDR3 sequence is CASSLTRERNNEQFF. DNA for the CDR3: TGTGCCAGCAGCTTGACTAGGGAACGCAACAATGAGCAGTTCTTC.

This rearrangement joins TRBV5-4 to TRBJ2-1; 9 bases are a match to TRBD1. The germline CDR1 and CDR2 sequences are SGHNT and YYREEE (reference sequence). The CDR3 extends over 16 amino acids. Germline trimming cut 2 bases from V and 4 bases from J; bases unmatched to any gene: 7. CDR3 sequence: CASSLPGTGMYNEQFF. In DNA, the CDR3 is TGTGCCAGCAGCTTACCCGGGACAGGGATGTACAATGAGCAGTTCTTC.

A few counts support this clone. This chain uses TRBV7-3 with TRBJ2-1; 10 bases are a match to TRBD2. CDR1 SGHTA and CDR2 FQGTGA come from the germline V gene. This CDR3 comprises 14 residues. V shed 4 bases, J shed 5 bases, and the junction held 2 bases outside the gene matches. In DNA, the CDR3 is TGTGCCAGCAGCTCGGGACTAGCGAACAATGAGCAGTTCTTC. Translation gives CASSSGLANNEQFF.